This record looks at one TCR beta chain sequence and its context. This entry comes from a study of blood T cell repertoires in COVID-19. Overall study context: Spain, Italy and the United States supplied samples that represented acute and convalescent COVID-19.

TCRdb keeps only in-frame clones here, not all; method: immunoSEQ multiplex PCR. The sample lists around 170,000 clones; about four fifths were seen once. The TCR was taken from a woman in her forties with acute or convalescent COVID-19. The sequenced material came from peripheral blood.

The CDR3 sequence: CASTYGGFTEAFF. Written as DNA, the CDR3 is TGTGCCAGCACTTATGGGGGGTTCACTGAAGCTTTCTTT. This chain connects TRBV12-3 or TRBV12-4 to TRBJ1-1; maybe TRBD1 (5 bases). There are 13 residues in the CDR3. V gave up 7 bases and J gave up 4 bases, with 13 bases separating them.